These 7 T cell receptor beta chains were sequenced from one sample in a study of PD-1 blockade in classical Hodgkin lymphoma. Indicated time point: cycle 4 day 1 (C4D1), after less than 7 weeks of nivolumab. All patients relapsed after autologous stem cell transplantation, and brentuximab vedotin exposure varied. Produced via immunoSEQ multiplex PCR; TCRdb's table is partial and in-frame only. Among about 93,000 clones, around four fifths were seen once, and the ten largest hold about 9%. This material consisted of peripheral blood mononuclear cells (PBMCs), taken before the fourth cycle of nivolumab. The receptors shown here come from a human donor with classical Hodgkin lymphoma.

As for this clone: At one boundary the junction diverges from the germline segment, which might be a read error. The genes are TRBV7-7 and TRBJ2-1, with 10 bases that match TRBD2. Germline V lookup: CDR1 SSHAT, CDR2 FNYEAQ (reference sequence). The CDR3 consists of 15 residues. For the CDR3, the DNA is TGTGCTAGCAGCCCGGCTAGCGGGGGATACAATGAGCAGTTCTTC. This sequence encodes CASSPASGGYNEQFF.

The J gene is TRBJ1-1, the V gene TRBV7-3; 7 nucleotides agree with TRBD1. The CDR3 contains 13 residues. V dropped 1 base and J dropped 7; count of bases not matched to a gene: 3. Germline assignment: CDR1 SGHTA and CDR2 FQGTGA. The CDR3 is CASSLMTGSEAFF. Written as DNA, the CDR3 is TGTGCCAGCAGCTTAATGACAGGGAGTGAAGCTTTCTTT.

The rearrangement links TRBV27 to TRBJ2-7; the D call may be TRBD1 or TRBD2 (5 bases each). CDR3 length: 16 amino acids. In germline, CDR1 is MNHEY, CDR2 SMNVEV (reference sequence). Trimming removed 4 bases from V and 2 bases from J, with 18 bases in between. CDR3 region: CASSSITGTRTYEQYF. The CDR3 nucleotides are TGTGCCAGCAGTTCAATAACCGGGACCAGAACCTACGAGCAGTACTTC.

The chain has TRBV7-9 and TRBJ2-2; no reliable D call. CDR3 length equals 14 residues. The germline V and J ends were trimmed by 3 bases and 2 bases, with 7 bases remaining between them. Germline V gene sequence: CDR1 SEHNR, CDR2 FQNEAQ (reference sequence). CDR3 nucleotides: TGTGCCAGCAGCTTGTACGCTAACACCGGGGAGCTGTTTTTT. The encoded protein is CASSLYANTGELFF.

The chain is built from TRBV11-2 and TRBJ2-5, with a weak D call TRBD2 (6 bases). The germline CDR1 and CDR2 sequences are SGHAT and FQNNGV. CDR3 length: 11 residues. With 5 bases removed from V and 5 bases from J, the gap between germline ends came to 6 bases. CDR3 DNA sequence: TGTGCCAGCAGCCGGGGGGAGACCCAGTACTTC. This translates into CASSRGETQYF.

The chain uses TRBV11-3 and TRBJ2-7; perhaps D is TRBD1 or TRBD2 (6 bases each). The V gene lost 5 bases and the J gene lost 7 bases, with 12 bases spanning the gap. This CDR3 is 12 amino acids long. Germline lookup yields CDR1 SGHNT and CDR2 YENEEA. Written as DNA, the CDR3 is TGTGCCAGCAGCGAGCGGAGGGGGGAGCAGTACTTC. Translating it yields CASSERRGEQYF.

This clone was seen a few times. J is TRBJ2-7 and V is TRBV19, with D perhaps matching TRBD1 or TRBD2 (5 bases each). The CDR3 has 15 residues. Germline values: CDR1 LNHDA, CDR2 SQIVND (reference sequence). V lost 1 base, J lost 0 bases, and 10 bases lay in between. The CDR3 region has the DNA TGTGCCAGTAGTATAGCCGAGGGGTCCTCCTACGAGCAGTACTTC. Residues: CASSIAEGSSYEQYF.